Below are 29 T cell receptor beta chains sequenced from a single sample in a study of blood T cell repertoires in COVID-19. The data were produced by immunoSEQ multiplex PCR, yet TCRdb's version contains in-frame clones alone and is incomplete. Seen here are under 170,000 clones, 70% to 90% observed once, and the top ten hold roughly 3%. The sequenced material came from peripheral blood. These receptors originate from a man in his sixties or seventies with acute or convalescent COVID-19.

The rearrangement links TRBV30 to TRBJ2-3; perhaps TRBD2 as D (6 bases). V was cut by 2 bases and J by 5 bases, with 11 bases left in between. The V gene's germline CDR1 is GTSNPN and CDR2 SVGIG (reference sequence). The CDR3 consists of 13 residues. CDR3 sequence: CAWSTGERDTQYF. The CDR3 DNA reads TGTGCCTGGAGTACGGGGGAGAGAGATACGCAGTATTTT.

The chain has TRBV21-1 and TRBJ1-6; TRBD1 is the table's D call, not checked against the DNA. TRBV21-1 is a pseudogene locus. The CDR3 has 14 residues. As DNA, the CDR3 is TGTGCCAGCAGCAAAGGACAGGGGTGTTCACCCCTCCACTTT. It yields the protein CASSKGQGCSPLHF.

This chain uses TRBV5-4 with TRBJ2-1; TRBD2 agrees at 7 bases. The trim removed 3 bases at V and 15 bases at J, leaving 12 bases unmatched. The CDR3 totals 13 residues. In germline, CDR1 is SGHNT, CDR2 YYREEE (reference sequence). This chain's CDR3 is CASSSPGGRGLFF. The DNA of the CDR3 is TGTGCCAGCAGCTCGCCCGGCGGGAGAGGCCTGTTCTTC. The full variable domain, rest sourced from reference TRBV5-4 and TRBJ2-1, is ETGVTQSPTHLIKTRGQQVTLRCSSQSGHNTVSWYQQALGQGPQFIFQYYREEENGRGNFPPRFSGLQFPNYSSELNVNALELDDSALYLCASSSPGGRGLFFGPGTRLTVL.

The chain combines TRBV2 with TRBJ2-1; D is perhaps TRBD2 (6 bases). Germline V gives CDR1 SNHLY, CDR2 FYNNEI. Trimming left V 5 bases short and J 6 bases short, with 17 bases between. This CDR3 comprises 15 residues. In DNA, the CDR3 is TGTGCCAGCAGTAACCGGGACCGCGGGGCCAATGAGCAGTTCTTC. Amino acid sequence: CASSNRDRGANEQFF.

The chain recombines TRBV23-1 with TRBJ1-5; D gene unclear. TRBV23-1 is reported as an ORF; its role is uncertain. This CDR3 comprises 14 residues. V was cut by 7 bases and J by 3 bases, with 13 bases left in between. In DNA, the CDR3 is TGCGCCAGCACCCCTAGGCACCTCAATCAGCCCCAGCATTTT. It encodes CASTPRHLNQPQHF.

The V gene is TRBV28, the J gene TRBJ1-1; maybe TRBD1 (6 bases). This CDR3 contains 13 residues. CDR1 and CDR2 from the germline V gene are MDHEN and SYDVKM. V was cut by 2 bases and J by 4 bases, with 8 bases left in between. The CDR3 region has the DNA TGTGCCAGCAGTTTAAAGGGGGTCACTGAAGCTTTCTTT. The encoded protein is CASSLKGVTEAFF.

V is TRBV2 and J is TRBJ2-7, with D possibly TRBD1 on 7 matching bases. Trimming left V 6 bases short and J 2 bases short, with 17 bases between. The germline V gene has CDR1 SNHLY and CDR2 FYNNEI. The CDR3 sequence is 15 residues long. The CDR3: CASRVAGQITYEQYF. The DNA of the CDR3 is TGTGCCAGCAGGGTGGCGGGACAGATAACCTACGAGCAGTACTTC.

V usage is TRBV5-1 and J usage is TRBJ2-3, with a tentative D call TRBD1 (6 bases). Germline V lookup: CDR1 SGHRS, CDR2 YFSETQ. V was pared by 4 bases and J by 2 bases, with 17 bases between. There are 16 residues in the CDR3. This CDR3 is CASSTAGALITDTQYF. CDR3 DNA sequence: TGCGCCAGCAGCACAGCAGGGGCCCTAATCACAGATACGCAGTATTTT.

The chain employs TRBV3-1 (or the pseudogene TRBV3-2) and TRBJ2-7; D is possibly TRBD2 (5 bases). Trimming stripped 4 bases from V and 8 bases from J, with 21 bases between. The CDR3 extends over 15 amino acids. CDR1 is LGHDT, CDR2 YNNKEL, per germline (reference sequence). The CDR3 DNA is TGTGCCAGCAGCCTAGGAGGAGCGAGAAGATACAAGCAGTACTTC. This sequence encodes CASSLGGARRYKQYF.

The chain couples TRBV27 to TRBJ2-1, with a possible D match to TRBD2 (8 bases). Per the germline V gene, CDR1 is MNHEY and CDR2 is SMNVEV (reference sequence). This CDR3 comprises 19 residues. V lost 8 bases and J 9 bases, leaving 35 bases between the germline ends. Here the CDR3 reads CASSPGGLAGWRGDGEQFF. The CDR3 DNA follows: TGTGCCAGCTCCCCAGGGGGGCTAGCGGGCTGGAGGGGGGACGGTGAGCAGTTCTTC.

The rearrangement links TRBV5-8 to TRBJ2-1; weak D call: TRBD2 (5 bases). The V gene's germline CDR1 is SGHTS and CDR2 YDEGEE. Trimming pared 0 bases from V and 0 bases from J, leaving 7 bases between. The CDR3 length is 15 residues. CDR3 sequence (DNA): TGTGCCAGCAGCTTGGAAGGGAGCTCCTACAATGAGCAGTTCTTC. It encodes CASSLEGSSYNEQFF.

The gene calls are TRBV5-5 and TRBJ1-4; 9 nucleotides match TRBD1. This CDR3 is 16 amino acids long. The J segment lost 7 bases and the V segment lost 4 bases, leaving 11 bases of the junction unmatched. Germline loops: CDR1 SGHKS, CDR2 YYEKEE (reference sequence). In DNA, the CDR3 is TGTGCCAGCAGCCCGGACAGGGGAGGGGGAAGTGAAAAACTGTTTTTT. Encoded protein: CASSPDRGGGSEKLFF.

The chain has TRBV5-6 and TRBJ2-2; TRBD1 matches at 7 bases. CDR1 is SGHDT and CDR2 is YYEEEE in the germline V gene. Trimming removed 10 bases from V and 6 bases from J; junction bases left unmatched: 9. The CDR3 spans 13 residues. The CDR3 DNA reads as TGTGCCGCCCCAACAGGGGACGCCGGGGAGCTGTTTTTT. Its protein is CAAPTGDAGELFF.

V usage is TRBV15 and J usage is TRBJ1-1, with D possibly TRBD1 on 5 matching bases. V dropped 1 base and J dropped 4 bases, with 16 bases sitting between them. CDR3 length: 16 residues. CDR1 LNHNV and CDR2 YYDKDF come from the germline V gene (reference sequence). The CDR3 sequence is CATSRGQLQPTTEAFF. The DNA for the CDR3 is TGTGCCACCAGCAGAGGACAGCTCCAGCCGACCACTGAAGCTTTCTTT.

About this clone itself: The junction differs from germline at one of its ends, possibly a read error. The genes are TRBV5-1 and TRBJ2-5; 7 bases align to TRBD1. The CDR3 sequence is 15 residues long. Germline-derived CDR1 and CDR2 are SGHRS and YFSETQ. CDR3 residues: CASSPWADREETQYF. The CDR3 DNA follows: TGCGCCAGCAGCCCCTGGGCCGACAGGGAAGAGACTCAGTACTTC.

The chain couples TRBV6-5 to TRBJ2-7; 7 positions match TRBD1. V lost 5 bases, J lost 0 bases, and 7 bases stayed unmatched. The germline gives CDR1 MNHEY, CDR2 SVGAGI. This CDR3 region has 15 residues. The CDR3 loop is CASSRHRGSSYEQYF. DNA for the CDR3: TGTGCCAGCAGTCGACACAGGGGCTCCTCCTACGAGCAGTACTTC.

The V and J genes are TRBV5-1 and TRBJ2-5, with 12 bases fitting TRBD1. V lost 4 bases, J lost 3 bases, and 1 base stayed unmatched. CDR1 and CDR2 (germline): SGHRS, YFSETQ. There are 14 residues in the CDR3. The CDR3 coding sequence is TGCGCCAGCAGCGGGACAGGGGGCAAAGAGACCCAGTACTTC. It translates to CASSGTGGKETQYF.

The CDR3 DNA reads TGCGCCAGCAGCCCCGGTAGAGGGACAGGGGGATCTGAGAGCTCCTACGAGCAGTACTTC. Translation: CASSPGRGTGGSESSYEQYF. The chain combines TRBV5-1 with TRBJ2-7; 11 nucleotides line up with TRBD1. The germline V gene encodes CDR1 SGHRS and CDR2 YFSETQ. The CDR3 totals 20 residues. J was trimmed by 0 bases and V by 4 bases; bases with no gene match: 18. The variable domain in full, completed from reference TRBV5-1 and TRBJ2-7, reads KAGVTQTPRYLIKTRGQQVTLSCSPISGHRSVSWYQQTPGQGLQFLFEYFSETQRNKGNFPGRFSGRQFSNSRSEMNVSTLELGDSALYLCASSPGRGTGGSESSYEQYFGPGTRLTVT.

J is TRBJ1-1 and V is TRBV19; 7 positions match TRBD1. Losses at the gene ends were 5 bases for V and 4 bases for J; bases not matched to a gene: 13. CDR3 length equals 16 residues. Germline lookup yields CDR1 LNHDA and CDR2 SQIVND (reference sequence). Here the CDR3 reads CASSQDRVPMSTEAFF. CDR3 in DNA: TGTGCCAGTAGTCAAGACAGGGTCCCAATGAGCACTGAAGCTTTCTTT. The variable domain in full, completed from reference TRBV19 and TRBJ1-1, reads DGGITQSPKYLFRKEGQNVTLSCEQNLNHDAMYWYRQDPGQGLRLIYYSQIVNDFQKGDIAEGYSVSREKKESFPLTVTSAQKNPTAFYLCASSQDRVPMSTEAFFGQGTRLTVV.

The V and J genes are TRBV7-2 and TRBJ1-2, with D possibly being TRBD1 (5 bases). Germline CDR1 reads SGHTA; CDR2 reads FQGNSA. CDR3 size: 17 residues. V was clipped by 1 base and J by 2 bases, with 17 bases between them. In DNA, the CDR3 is TGTGCCAGCAGCTTAGTCGGAGGGGTCAGGGAGAACTATGGCTACACCTTC. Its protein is CASSLVGGVRENYGYTF.

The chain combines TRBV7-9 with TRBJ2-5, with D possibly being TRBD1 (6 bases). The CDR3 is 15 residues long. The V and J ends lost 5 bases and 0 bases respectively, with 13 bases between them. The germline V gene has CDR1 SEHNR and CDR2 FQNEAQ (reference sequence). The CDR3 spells CASSDGQSNQETQYF. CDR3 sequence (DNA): TGTGCCAGCAGCGATGGACAGTCAAACCAAGAGACCCAGTACTTC.

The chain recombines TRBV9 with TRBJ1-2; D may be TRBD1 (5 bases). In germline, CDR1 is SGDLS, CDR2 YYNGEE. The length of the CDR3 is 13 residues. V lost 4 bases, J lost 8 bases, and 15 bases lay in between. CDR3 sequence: CASSPEWGVGYTF. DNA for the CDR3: TGTGCCAGCAGCCCCGAGTGGGGGGTCGGCTACACCTTC.

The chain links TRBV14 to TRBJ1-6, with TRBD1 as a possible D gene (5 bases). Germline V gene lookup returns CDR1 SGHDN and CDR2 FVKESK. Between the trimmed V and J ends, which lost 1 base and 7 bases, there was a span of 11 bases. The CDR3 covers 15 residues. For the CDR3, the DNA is TGTGCCAGCAGCCAAGTGGGGGGTGAAAATTCACCCCTCCACTTT. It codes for CASSQVGGENSPLHF. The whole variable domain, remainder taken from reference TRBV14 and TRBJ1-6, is EAGVTQFPSHSVIEKGQTVTLRCDPISGHDNLYWYRRVMGKEIKFLLHFVKESKQDESGMPNNRFLAERTGGTYSTLKVQPAELEDSGVYFCASSQVGGENSPLHFGNGTRLTVT.

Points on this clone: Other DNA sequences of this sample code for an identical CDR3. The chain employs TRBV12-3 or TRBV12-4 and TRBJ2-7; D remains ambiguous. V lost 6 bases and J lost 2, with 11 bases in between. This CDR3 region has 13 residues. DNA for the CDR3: TGTGCCAGCAGCTTGAGGAGCACCTACGAGCAGTACTTC. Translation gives CASSLRSTYEQYF.

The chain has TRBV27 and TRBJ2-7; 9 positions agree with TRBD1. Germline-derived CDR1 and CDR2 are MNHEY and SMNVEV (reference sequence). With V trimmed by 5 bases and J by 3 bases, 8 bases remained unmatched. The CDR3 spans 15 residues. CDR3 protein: CASSLTGTGLYEQYF. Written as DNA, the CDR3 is TGTGCCAGCAGTCTCACCGGGACAGGGCTCTACGAGCAGTACTTC.

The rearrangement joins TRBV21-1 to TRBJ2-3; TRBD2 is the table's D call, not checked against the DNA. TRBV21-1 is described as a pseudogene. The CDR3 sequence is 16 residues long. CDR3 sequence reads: CASRLLAGGPADTQYF. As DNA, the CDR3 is TGTGCCAGCAGACTCTTAGCGGGAGGGCCGGCAGATACGCAGTATTTT.

The CDR3 reads CASSQESGWEREVPEQFF. The CDR3 bases are TGCGCCAGCAGCCAAGAAAGCGGGTGGGAGCGGGAGGTCCCTGAGCAGTTCTTC. The chain has TRBV4-3 and TRBJ2-1, with 9 bases that match TRBD2. Germline CDR1 reads LGHNA; CDR2 reads YSLEER. There are 18 residues in the CDR3. V lost 0 bases and J lost 9; bases outside the gene matches: 15.

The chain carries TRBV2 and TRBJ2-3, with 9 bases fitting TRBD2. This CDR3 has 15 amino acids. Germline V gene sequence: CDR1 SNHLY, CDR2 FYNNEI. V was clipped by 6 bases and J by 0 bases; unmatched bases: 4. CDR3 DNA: TGTGCCAGCAGGCGACTAGCGGCTAGCACAGATACGCAGTATTTT. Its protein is CASRRLAASTDTQYF.

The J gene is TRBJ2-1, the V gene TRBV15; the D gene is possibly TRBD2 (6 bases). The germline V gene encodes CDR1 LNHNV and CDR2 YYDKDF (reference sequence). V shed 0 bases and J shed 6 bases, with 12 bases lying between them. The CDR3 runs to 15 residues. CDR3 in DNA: TGTGCCACCAGCAGAGATGGAAATAGCGGCAATGAGCAGTTCTTC. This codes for CATSRDGNSGNEQFF.